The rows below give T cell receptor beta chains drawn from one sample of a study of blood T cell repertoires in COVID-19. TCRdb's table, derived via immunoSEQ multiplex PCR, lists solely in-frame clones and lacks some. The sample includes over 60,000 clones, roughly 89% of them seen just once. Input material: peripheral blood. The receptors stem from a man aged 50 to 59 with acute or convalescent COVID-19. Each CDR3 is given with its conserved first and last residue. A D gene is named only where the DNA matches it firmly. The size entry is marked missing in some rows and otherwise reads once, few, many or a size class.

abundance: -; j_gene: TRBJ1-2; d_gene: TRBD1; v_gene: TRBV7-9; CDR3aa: CASSFGDRGRGYTF; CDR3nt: TGTGCCAGCAGCTTCGGGGACAGGGGACGCGGCTACACCTTC
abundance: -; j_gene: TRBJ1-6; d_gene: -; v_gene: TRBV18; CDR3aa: CASSPGVGGRNSPLHF; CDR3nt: TGTGCCAGCTCACCTGGCGTGGGAGGCCGAAATTCACCCCTCCACTTT
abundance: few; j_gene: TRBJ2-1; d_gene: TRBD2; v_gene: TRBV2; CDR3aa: CASSAQRESYNEQFF; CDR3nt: TGTGCCAGCAGTGCGCAGCGGGAGAGCTACAATGAGCAGTTCTTC
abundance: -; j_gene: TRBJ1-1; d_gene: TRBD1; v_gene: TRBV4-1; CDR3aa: CASSRISGGGMNTEAFF; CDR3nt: TGCGCCAGCAGCCGGATCTCAGGGGGCGGAATGAACACTGAAGCTTTCTTT
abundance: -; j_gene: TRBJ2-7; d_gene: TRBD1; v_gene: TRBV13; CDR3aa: CAGRYEPRDSTYEQYF; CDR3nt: TGTGCCGGCCGCTACGAACCTCGGGACAGTACCTACGAGCAGTACTTC
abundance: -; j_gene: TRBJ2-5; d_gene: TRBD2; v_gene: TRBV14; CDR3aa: CASSHRLAGAEETQYF; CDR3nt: TGTGCCAGCAGCCACCGACTAGCGGGAGCGGAAGAGACCCAGTACTTC
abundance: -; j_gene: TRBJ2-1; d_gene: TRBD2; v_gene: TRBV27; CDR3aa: CASSGGLAGGNYEQFF; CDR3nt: TGTGCCAGCAGTGGGGGGCTAGCGGGAGGAAATTATGAGCAGTTCTTC
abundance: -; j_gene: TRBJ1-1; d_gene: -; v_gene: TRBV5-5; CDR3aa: CASSSRLTANTEAFF; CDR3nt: TGTGCCAGCAGCTCGAGACTGACGGCGAACACTGAAGCTTTCTTT
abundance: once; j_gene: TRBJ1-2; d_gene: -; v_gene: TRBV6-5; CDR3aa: CASKDSWGGDGYTF; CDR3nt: TGTGCCAGCAAGGACAGTTGGGGGGGGGATGGCTACACCTTC
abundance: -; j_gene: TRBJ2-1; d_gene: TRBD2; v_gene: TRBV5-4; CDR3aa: CASSLDRGGENEQFF; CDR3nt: TGTGCCAGCAGCTTGGATCGGGGGGGAGAGAATGAGCAGTTCTTC
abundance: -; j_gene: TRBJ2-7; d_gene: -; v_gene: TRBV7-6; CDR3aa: CASSLRTREDEQYF; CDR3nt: TGTGCCAGCAGCTTGCGGACCAGGGAGGACGAGCAGTACTTC
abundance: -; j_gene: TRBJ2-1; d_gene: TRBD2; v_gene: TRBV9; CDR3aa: CASKRGSAHNEQFF; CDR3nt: TGTGCCAGCAAGCGCGGGAGTGCCCACAATGAGCAGTTCTTC
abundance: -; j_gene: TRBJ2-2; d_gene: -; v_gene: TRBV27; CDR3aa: CASRGLLFAGELFF; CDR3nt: TGTGCCAGCAGAGGACTCCTATTCGCCGGGGAGCTGTTTTTT
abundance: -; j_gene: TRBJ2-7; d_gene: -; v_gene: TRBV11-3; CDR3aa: CASSRNLEQYF; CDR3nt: TGTGCCAGCAGTCGAAACTTGGAGCAGTACTTC
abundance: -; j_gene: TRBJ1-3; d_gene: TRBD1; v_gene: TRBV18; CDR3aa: CASSQTTGYAKKDGNTIYF; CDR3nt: TGTGCCAGCTCTCAGACGACAGGGTATGCCAAAAAGGATGGAAACACCATATATTTT
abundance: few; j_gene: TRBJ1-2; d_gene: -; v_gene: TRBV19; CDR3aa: CASSTRDGGNYGYTF; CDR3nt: TGTGCCAGTAGTACCCGGGACGGAGGGAACTATGGCTACACCTTC
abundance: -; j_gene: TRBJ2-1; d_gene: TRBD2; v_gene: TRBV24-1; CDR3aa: CATSVRTSGVDEQFF; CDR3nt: TGTGCCACCAGTGTCCGGACTAGCGGGGTGGATGAGCAGTTCTTC
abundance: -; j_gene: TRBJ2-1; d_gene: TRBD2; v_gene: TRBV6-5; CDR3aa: CASSRSGRWDEQFF; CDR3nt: TGTGCCAGCAGTCGGAGCGGGAGGTGGGACGAGCAGTTCTTC
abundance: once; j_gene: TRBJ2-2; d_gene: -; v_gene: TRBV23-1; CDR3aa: CASSQVPRMRDTGELFF; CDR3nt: TGCGCCAGCAGTCAAGTGCCCAGGATGCGGGACACCGGGGAGCTGTTTTTT
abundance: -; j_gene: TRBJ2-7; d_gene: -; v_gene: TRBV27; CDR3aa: CASSLRTAAYEQYF; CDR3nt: TGTGCCAGCAGTCTGCGGACAGCCGCCTACGAGCAGTACTTC
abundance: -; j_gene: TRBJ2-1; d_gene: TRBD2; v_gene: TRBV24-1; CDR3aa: CATSDRGREYNEQFF; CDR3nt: TGTGCCACCAGTGATCGCGGGAGGGAGTACAATGAGCAGTTCTTC
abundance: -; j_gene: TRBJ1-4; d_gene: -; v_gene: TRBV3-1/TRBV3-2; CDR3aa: CASSPSSRVTSTNEKLFF; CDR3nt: TGTGCCAGCAGCCCCAGCTCCCGGGTTACTTCGACTAATGAAAAACTGTTTTTT
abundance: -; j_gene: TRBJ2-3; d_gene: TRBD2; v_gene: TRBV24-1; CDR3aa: CATSDTGLAGTDTQYF; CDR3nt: TGTGCCACCAGTGATACCGGACTAGCGGGAACAGATACGCAGTATTTT
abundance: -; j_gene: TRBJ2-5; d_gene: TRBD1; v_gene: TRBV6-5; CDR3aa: CASRTARGQGETQYF; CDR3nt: TGTGCCAGCAGGACAGCCAGGGGGCAGGGAGAGACCCAGTACTTC
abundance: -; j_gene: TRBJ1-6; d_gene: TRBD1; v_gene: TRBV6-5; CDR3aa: CASSMDRAEESPLHF; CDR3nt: TGTGCCAGCAGCATGGACAGGGCTGAAGAATCACCCCTCCACTTT
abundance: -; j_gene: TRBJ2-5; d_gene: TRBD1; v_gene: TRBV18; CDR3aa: CASSNSRTGLRETQYF; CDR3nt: TGTGCCAGCTCAAACTCCCGGACAGGGCTGAGAGAGACCCAGTACTTC
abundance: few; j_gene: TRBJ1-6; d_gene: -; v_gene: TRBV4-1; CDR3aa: CASSQADSANSPLHF; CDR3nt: TGCGCCAGCAGCCAAGCGGACAGCGCCAATTCACCCCTCCACTTT
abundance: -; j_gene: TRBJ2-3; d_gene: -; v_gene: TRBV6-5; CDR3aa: CASRQWRGTDTQYF; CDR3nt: TGTGCCAGCAGGCAATGGAGGGGCACAGATACGCAGTATTTT
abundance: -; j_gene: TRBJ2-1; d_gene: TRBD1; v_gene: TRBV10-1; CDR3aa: CASTGQGYNEQFF; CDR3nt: TGCGCCAGCACGGGACAGGGCTACAATGAGCAGTTCTTC
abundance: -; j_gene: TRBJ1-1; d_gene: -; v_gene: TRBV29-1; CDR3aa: CSVQPWGEGTEAFF; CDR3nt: TGCAGCGTTCAACCCTGGGGAGAGGGCACTGAAGCTTTCTTT
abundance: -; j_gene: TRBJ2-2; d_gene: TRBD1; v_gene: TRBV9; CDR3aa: CASSSATGVNTGELFF; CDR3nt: TGTGCCAGCAGCTCGGCGACAGGGGTGAACACCGGGGAGCTGTTTTTT
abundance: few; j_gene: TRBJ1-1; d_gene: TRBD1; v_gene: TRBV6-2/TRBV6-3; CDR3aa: CASSLTGDVAEAFF; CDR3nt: TGTGCCAGCAGTCTGACAGGGGATGTAGCTGAAGCTTTCTTT
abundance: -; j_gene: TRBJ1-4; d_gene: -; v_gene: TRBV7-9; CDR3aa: CASSSPQGGKEKLFF; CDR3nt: TGTGCCAGCAGCTCCCCCCAGGGAGGGAAGGAAAAACTGTTTTTT